This T cell receptor beta chain derives from a study of cytomegalovirus exposure and HLA in healthy donors. TCRdb's copy holds only in-frame clones and misses some; the assay was immunoSEQ multiplex PCR. Counted here are 57,000 or so clones, approximately 96% occurring once; the ten biggest clones make up about 0.96%. Germline lookup yields CDR1 SGHRS and CDR2 YFSETQ. V dropped 0 bases and J dropped 4; count of bases not matched to a gene: 5. CDR3 length: 15 amino acids. Comment on this clone: Antigen specificity is unknown.

The donors were in the roughly 130-subject validation cohort, distinct from the roughly 670-subject first cohort. Study results and limitations: Under in vitro conditions, a few CMV-associated chains were confirmed as specific for CMV antigens. Altogether, 164 TCR beta chains were recorded as cytomegalovirus-associated.

Input material: PBMCs. The source is a man younger than 30 in good health and CMV-seronegative. The genes are TRBV5-1 and TRBJ2-3; 7 bases agree with TRBD2. CDR3 bases: TGCGCCAGCAGCTTGGTGACTAGCTCTTCAGATACGCAGTATTTT. Its translation is CASSLVTSSSDTQYF.